The source of this T cell receptor (beta chain) is a study of shared clonotypes between healthy human individuals. This clone was found once. Germline CDR1 reads SNHLY; CDR2 reads FYNNEI. V was shortened by 5 bases and J by 4 bases, with 6 bases between the two germline ends. The CDR3 consists of 12 residues. Using immunoSEQ multiplex PCR, the repertoire was profiled, and TCRdb retains in-frame clones only, with some absent. The table includes roughly 2.2 million clones, 80% to 95% detected once. The source of this sequence is a man aged 18 to 29 in good health. Some clones in this sample may be carry-over from other donors' samples. The sequencing sample was made of naive CD4+ T cells from PBMCs. Subset of the sample: CD45RA+ positively selected. This sequence joins TRBV2 and TRBJ1-5; D is uncertain. Written as DNA, the CDR3 is TGTGCCAGCAGTCCCCGGAATCAGCCCCAGCATTTT. Translating gives CASSPRNQPQHF.